The 10 T cell receptor beta chains below were found in one sample sequenced in a study of T-cell memory formation after mild COVID-19. TCRdb re-called the 5' RACE reads with MiXCR, one entry per CDR3 protein. Altogether approximately 400,000 distinct CDR3 sequences are present, roughly 18% being singletons, with the ten largest covering about a fifth. Input material: PBMCs or a T cell subset sorted from them (not recorded which). These receptor sequences come from a man aged 18-30 years who had mild COVID-19 (a few samples of this study predate the infection). Cell type and time point are not known.

This chain uses TRBV29-1 with TRBJ2-7; D uncertain. CDR1 and CDR2 from the germline V gene are SQVTM and ANQGSEA. V was cut by 5 bases and J by 3 bases, with 20 bases left in between. The CDR3 covers 15 residues. The CDR3 spells CSVTTPNPGGYEQYV. As DNA, the CDR3 is TGCAGCGTTACCACACCAAATCCCGGCGGCTACGAGCAGTACGTC.

The J gene is TRBJ2-3, the V gene TRBV20-1, with D maybe TRBD1 (6 bases). The CDR3 runs to 14 residues. Trimming stripped 3 bases from V and 0 bases from J, with 10 bases between. CDR1 is DFQATT, CDR2 SNEGSKA, per germline (reference sequence). The DNA of the CDR3 is TGCAGTGCTAGGGACAGCCTAAGCACAGATACGCAGTATTTT. This gives the protein CSARDSLSTDTQYF.

This clonotype has a handful of counts. V is TRBV7-8 and J is TRBJ2-3; TRBD2 matches 9 bases. Germline-derived CDR1 and CDR2 are SGHVS and FQNEAQ. V dropped 1 base and J dropped 7; count of bases not matched to a gene: 9. This CDR3 region has 16 residues. The CDR3 region has the DNA TGTGCCAGCAGCTTAGGTCTAGCGGGGCCAGGGTATACGCAGTATTTT. Protein product: CASSLGLAGPGYTQYF. Full variable domain (missing parts from reference TRBV7-8 and TRBJ2-3): GAGVSQSPRYKVAKRGQDVALRCDPISGHVSLFWYQQALGQGPEFLTYFQNEAQLDKSGLPSDRFFAERPEGSVSTLKIQRTQQEDSAVYLCASSLGLAGPGYTQYFGPGTRLTVL.

This sequence joins TRBV5-1 and TRBJ1-1; no definite D call. CDR3 length: 13 residues. V lost 1 base and J lost 3, with 7 bases in between. Germline-derived CDR1 and CDR2 are SGHRS and YFSETQ. The CDR3 coding sequence is TGCGCCAGCAGCTTGATGCGGGACACTGAAGCTTTCTTT. Its protein is CASSLMRDTEAFF.

This clonotype was counted ten times or more. J is TRBJ1-4 and V is TRBV21-1. TRBV21-1 is a listed pseudogene. This CDR3 has 10 amino acids. The CDR3 sequence: CASGNEKLFF. DNA of the CDR3: TGTGCCAGCGGTAATGAAAAACTGTTTTTT.

This clonotype has a handful of counts. The chain couples TRBV4-3 to TRBJ2-2; TRBD2 is a possible D gene (5 bases). Germline V gene lookup returns CDR1 LGHNA and CDR2 YSLEER. This CDR3 has 14 amino acids. V shed 4 bases and J shed 4 bases, with 10 bases lying between them. CDR3: CASSLGLITGELFF. The DNA of the CDR3 is TGCGCCAGCAGCCTAGGACTCATCACCGGGGAGCTGTTTTTT.

This chain joins TRBV4-1 and TRBJ2-5; 7 bases align to TRBD2. With V trimmed by 4 bases and J by 2 bases, 13 bases remained unmatched. The germline V gene has CDR1 MGHRA and CDR2 YSYEKL. This CDR3 has 17 residues. The CDR3 spells CASSPARGGGFQETQYF. CDR3 in DNA: TGCGCCAGCAGCCCGGCACGGGGCGGGGGATTTCAAGAGACCCAGTACTTC.

This clonotype showed up just a few times. J is TRBJ1-5 and V is TRBV7-8, with D possibly matching TRBD1 (6 bases). The germline V and J ends were trimmed by 5 bases and 2 bases, with 13 bases remaining between them. Germline V gene lookup returns CDR1 SGHVS and CDR2 FQNEAQ. The CDR3 has 15 amino acids. The CDR3 coding sequence is TGTGCCAGCAGCCCCTACAGGGTTGGCAATCAGCCCCAGCATTTT. Protein product: CASSPYRVGNQPQHF. The whole variable domain, remainder taken from reference TRBV7-8 and TRBJ1-5, is GAGVSQSPRYKVAKRGQDVALRCDPISGHVSLFWYQQALGQGPEFLTYFQNEAQLDKSGLPSDRFFAERPEGSVSTLKIQRTQQEDSAVYLCASSPYRVGNQPQHFGDGTRLSIL.

The chain employs TRBV20-1 and TRBJ1-1; 9 bases map to TRBD1. Germline CDR1 reads DFQATT; CDR2 reads SNEGSKA (reference sequence). The CDR3 has 15 residues. The J segment lost 4 bases and the V segment lost 5 bases, leaving 11 bases of the junction unmatched. The CDR3 nucleotides read TGCAGTGCTGCCCCCGGGACAGGGTGGGGCACTGAAGCTTTCTTT. Protein product: CSAAPGTGWGTEAFF.

This clonotype came up once. This rearrangement joins TRBV29-1 to TRBJ1-1, with TRBD1 matching 7 bases. The germline V gene has CDR1 SQVTM and CDR2 ANQGSEA. The CDR3 is 12 residues long. V shed 7 bases, J shed 1 base, and the junction held 3 bases outside the gene matches. CDR3: CSAGQQNTEAFF. The DNA for the CDR3 is TGCAGCGCGGGACAGCAGAACACTGAAGCTTTCTTT.